This TCR beta chain was captured in a study of T cells in localized non-small cell lung cancer. Points from the study as a whole: Among the top 100 tumor clones, a median about 60 appeared in adjacent lung. In uninvolved adjacent lung, T cell clonality reached its highest value, exceeding tumor.

Worth noting for this clone: Its antigen is unidentified.

Assay: immunoSEQ multiplex PCR; the TCRdb copy retains only in-frame clones and omits some. Altogether about 57,000 clones are present, more than 85% being singletons, with the ten largest covering just under 20%. Germline lookup yields CDR1 MGHRA and CDR2 YSYEKL. Trimming at V came to 6 bases and at J to 10 bases, leaving 11 bases not matched to a gene. The CDR3 is 15 amino acids. This TCR derives from a man between 35 and 75 years old with stage I lung adenocarcinoma. The chain is built from TRBV4-1 and TRBJ2-1; 11 positions agree with TRBD2. Sequencing was performed on peripheral blood, taken before any cancer treatment. CDR3 protein: CASRSTSGSSGEQFF. CDR3 nucleotide sequence: TGCGCCAGCAGATCCACTAGCGGGAGTTCAGGCGAGCAGTTCTTC.